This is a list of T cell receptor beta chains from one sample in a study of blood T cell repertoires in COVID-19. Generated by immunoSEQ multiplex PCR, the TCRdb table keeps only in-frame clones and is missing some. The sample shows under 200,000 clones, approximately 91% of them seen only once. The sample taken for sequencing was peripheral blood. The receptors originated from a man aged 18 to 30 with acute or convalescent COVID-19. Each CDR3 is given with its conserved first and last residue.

cdr3_aa: CASSFLSGLYQETQYF
v_call: TRBV11-2
j_call: TRBJ2-5
cdr3_length: 16

cdr3_aa: CASSLDLRGRDTEAFF
v_call: TRBV7-9
j_call: TRBJ1-1
cdr3_length: 16

cdr3_aa: CASSLKTASYNEQFF
v_call: TRBV5-4
j_call: TRBJ2-1
cdr3_length: 15

cdr3_aa: CAITLDRDSGADTQYF
v_call: TRBV10-3
j_call: TRBJ2-3
cdr3_length: 16

cdr3_aa: CASLPGTASTDTQYF
v_call: TRBV7-9
j_call: TRBJ2-3
cdr3_length: 15

cdr3_aa: CASRGTSGFPSTDTQYF
v_call: TRBV3-1/TRBV3-2
j_call: TRBJ2-3
cdr3_length: 17

cdr3_aa: CASGFPGLAGQETQYF
v_call: TRBV12-5
j_call: TRBJ2-5
cdr3_length: 16

cdr3_aa: CASSISGLADYNEQFF
v_call: TRBV5-1
j_call: TRBJ2-1
cdr3_length: 16

cdr3_aa: CASSRPRTGHYEQYF
v_call: TRBV19
j_call: TRBJ2-7
cdr3_length: 15

cdr3_aa: CASSEAIRSGVETQYF
v_call: TRBV6-1
j_call: TRBJ2-5
cdr3_length: 16

cdr3_aa: CASSLERLYEQYF
v_call: TRBV5-5
j_call: TRBJ2-7
cdr3_length: 13

cdr3_aa: CASRGGGYEQYF
v_call: TRBV12-3/TRBV12-4
j_call: TRBJ2-7
cdr3_length: 12

cdr3_aa: CATSGGANTGELFF
v_call: TRBV24-1
j_call: TRBJ2-2
cdr3_length: 14

cdr3_aa: CASLAGGIQETQYF
v_call: TRBV12-1
j_call: TRBJ2-5
cdr3_length: 14

cdr3_aa: CASSLTGQGGEQYF
v_call: TRBV5-5
j_call: TRBJ2-7
cdr3_length: 14

cdr3_aa: CATSDQDRVETQYF
v_call: TRBV24-1
j_call: TRBJ2-5
cdr3_length: 14

cdr3_aa: CASSPDSGNQPQHF
v_call: TRBV7-9
j_call: TRBJ1-5
cdr3_length: 14

cdr3_aa: CASSTSDTYNEQFF
v_call: TRBV19
j_call: TRBJ2-1
cdr3_length: 14

cdr3_aa: CASYRVDYGYTF
v_call: TRBV19
j_call: TRBJ1-2
cdr3_length: 12

cdr3_aa: CASSVAIGTSQNEQFF
v_call: TRBV9
j_call: TRBJ2-1
cdr3_length: 16

cdr3_aa: CATLDGVNTEAFF
v_call: TRBV7-9
j_call: TRBJ1-1
cdr3_length: 13

cdr3_aa: CASSRTGEAFF
v_call: TRBV6-5
j_call: TRBJ1-1
cdr3_length: 11

cdr3_aa: CASSLGQGNEQFF
v_call: TRBV5-1
j_call: TRBJ2-1
cdr3_length: 13

cdr3_aa: CASSSPTSGGETQYF
v_call: TRBV7-9
j_call: TRBJ2-5
cdr3_length: 15

cdr3_aa: CASSQDRGTEAFF
v_call: TRBV14
j_call: TRBJ1-1
cdr3_length: 13

cdr3_aa: CASTNSPRRTGNQPQHF
v_call: TRBV19
j_call: TRBJ1-5
cdr3_length: 17

cdr3_aa: CASSIEPGANTEAFF
v_call: TRBV19
j_call: TRBJ1-1
cdr3_length: 15

cdr3_aa: CATSDHLGQTMNEQFF
v_call: TRBV24-1
j_call: TRBJ2-1
cdr3_length: 16

cdr3_aa: CASSPDRAGGPSEQYF
v_call: TRBV7-2
j_call: TRBJ2-7
cdr3_length: 16

cdr3_aa: CASGTGGWGTEAFF
v_call: TRBV7-8
j_call: TRBJ1-1
cdr3_length: 14

cdr3_aa: CASREETNYGYTF
v_call: TRBV5-1
j_call: TRBJ1-2
cdr3_length: 13

cdr3_aa: CASIRRGAYGYTF
v_call: TRBV19
j_call: TRBJ1-2
cdr3_length: 13

cdr3_aa: CASTAPTGNAGNTIYF
v_call: TRBV5-4
j_call: TRBJ1-3
cdr3_length: 16

cdr3_aa: CASSVDGNLAYEQYF
v_call: TRBV5-1
j_call: TRBJ2-7
cdr3_length: 15

cdr3_aa: CASGPDSSLGIQYF
v_call: TRBV12-5
j_call: TRBJ2-4
cdr3_length: 14